Presented here are 10 T cell receptor beta chains from one specimen sequenced in a study of blood T cell repertoires in COVID-19. Method: immunoSEQ multiplex PCR; TCRdb's copy keeps in-frame clones and lacks some. Of 70,000 or so clones listed, around 90% were seen once; the top ten hold around 29%. Sequenced sample: peripheral blood. The receptor set was obtained from an elderly woman with active or convalescent COVID-19.

The rearrangement links TRBV2 to TRBJ1-2; TRBD1 aligns across 9 bases. Germline CDR1 is SNHLY and CDR2 is FYNNEI. Unmatched junction bases numbered 7, after V lost 5 bases and J lost 6 bases. CDR3 length equals 14 residues. CDR3 region: CASSSMRTGDGYTF. The CDR3 DNA follows: TGTGCCAGCAGTTCGATGAGGACAGGGGATGGCTACACCTTC.

This chain uses TRBV5-1 with TRBJ1-6; TRBD1 aligns across 8 bases. Per the germline V gene, CDR1 is SGHRS and CDR2 is YFSETQ. Losses at the gene ends were 5 bases for V and 6 bases for J; bases not matched to a gene: 7. The CDR3 is made up of 15 amino acids. The CDR3 sequence: CASSLIGQGNSPLHF. For the CDR3, the DNA is TGCGCCAGCAGTCTAATCGGACAGGGTAATTCACCCCTCCACTTT. The whole variable domain, filled in from reference TRBV5-1 and TRBJ1-6, reads KAGVTQTPRYLIKTRGQQVTLSCSPISGHRSVSWYQQTPGQGLQFLFEYFSETQRNKGNFPGRFSGRQFSNSRSEMNVSTLELGDSALYLCASSLIGQGNSPLHFGNGTRLTVT.

The V and J genes are TRBV2 and TRBJ1-2; perhaps TRBD1 as D (6 bases). Trimming left V 5 bases short and J 2 bases short, with 9 bases between. The CDR3 totals 13 residues. Per germline, CDR1 SNHLY and CDR2 FYNNEI. This CDR3 is CASSLGQNYGYTF. In DNA form, the CDR3 reads TGTGCCAGCAGTTTGGGACAAAACTATGGCTACACCTTC.

V gene TRBV23-1 combines with J gene TRBJ2-5; 8 bases line up with TRBD2. TRBV23-1 is an ORF, with its function uncertain. J gave up 3 bases and V 6 bases, and 15 bases lay outside the gene matches. The CDR3 covers 17 residues. CDR3 sequence reads: CASRTPGGGGLEETQYF. CDR3 in DNA: TGCGCCAGCAGGACCCCCGGGGGCGGGGGGCTAGAAGAGACCCAGTACTTC.

The rearrangement joins TRBV7-9 to TRBJ1-6; TRBD1 might be the D (5 bases). Germline V lookup: CDR1 SEHNR, CDR2 FQNEAQ (reference sequence). V was trimmed by 5 bases and J by 5 bases, leaving 16 bases between them. This CDR3 is 16 amino acids long. In nucleotides, the CDR3 is TGTGCCAGCAGCGAACCCCGCAGGGCTGATAATTCACCCCTCCACTTT. Translated: CASSEPRRADNSPLHF.

This chain uses TRBV3-1 (or the pseudogene TRBV3-2) with TRBJ1-6, with a weak D call TRBD1 (5 bases). Trimming took off 6 bases at V and 7 bases at J, with 16 bases between the two ends. CDR1 is LGHDT and CDR2 is YNNKEL in the germline V gene (reference sequence). The CDR3 loop spans 15 amino acids. CDR3 sequence: CASSPAGTGNSPLHF. CDR3 nucleotide sequence: TGTGCCAGCAGTCCGGCGGGGACGGGGAATTCACCCCTCCACTTT.

The chain links TRBV19 to TRBJ1-1; 8 bases are shared with TRBD1. The junction had 3 bases not matched to a gene; V was cut back by 3 bases and J by 3 bases. The CDR3 totals 14 residues. Germline CDR1 reads LNHDA; CDR2 reads SQIVND (reference sequence). DNA of the CDR3: TGTGCCAGTAGTATGAGGGACAGGTACACTGAAGCTTTCTTT. It translates to CASSMRDRYTEAFF.

This chain uses TRBV6-5 with TRBJ1-5; D unclear. V was pared by 6 bases and J by 5 bases, with 11 bases between. Germline V gives CDR1 MNHEY, CDR2 SVGAGI. The CDR3 covers 13 residues. CDR3 amino acids: CASSPLPYQPQHF. CDR3 bases: TGTGCCAGCAGCCCCCTCCCGTATCAGCCCCAGCATTTT.

This clone was counted once. The J gene is TRBJ1-2, the V gene TRBV20-1; perhaps TRBD1 as D (6 bases). The CDR3 totals 11 residues. The V gene's germline CDR1 is DFQATT and CDR2 SNEGSKA (reference sequence). The CDR3 is CSARQVYGYTF. CDR3 sequence (DNA): TGCAGCGCAAGACAGGTCTATGGCTACACCTTC.

The chain joins TRBV19 to TRBJ1-2, with no clear D. CDR1 is LNHDA and CDR2 is SQIVND in the germline V gene (reference sequence). CDR3 size: 16 residues. The V gene lost 6 bases and the J gene lost 2 bases, with 19 bases spanning the gap. CDR3 DNA: TGTGCCAGTAGCCACCCCGGGGAAGGGAAAAACTATGGCTACACCTTC. As protein: CASSHPGEGKNYGYTF.